The rows below give T cell receptor beta chains drawn from one sample of a study of T cell changes during pregnancy in multiple sclerosis. Produced via immunoSEQ multiplex PCR; TCRdb's table is partial and in-frame only. The sample records 37,000 or so clones, over 75% being singletons. Sequencing was performed on CD4+ T cells from peripheral blood mononuclear cells, taken before pregnancy. All receptors come from a female donor with multiple sclerosis, enrolled in a pregnancy study. CDR3s include the opening cysteine and the closing phenylalanine or tryptophan. Clone sizes are given selectively: once, few, many, or a class where the clone is expanded.

V gene	J gene	clone size	CDR3 protein
TRBV5-4	TRBJ2-7	few	CASSSQGGYEQYF
TRBV6-5	TRBJ2-2	-	CASSRLAGEGGELFF
TRBV4-2	TRBJ1-3	-	CASSQDWSRNRGNTIYF
TRBV7-2	TRBJ1-5	-	CASSFELNQPQHF
TRBV7-2	TRBJ2-7	-	CASSFGPGGSYEQYF
TRBV27	TRBJ2-3	medium-sized	CATGTSGRAPDTQYF
TRBV6-6	TRBJ2-5	few	CASSLPDRVRETQYF
TRBV7-9	TRBJ1-4	-	CASNPGGRVEKLFF
TRBV19	TRBJ1-5	-	CASSTPPTGSNQPQHF
TRBV2	-	-	CASSVVSLENEQYF
TRBV7-3	TRBJ2-1	-	CASSLRDYKFF
TRBV19	TRBJ1-1	-	CASSISTENTEAFF
TRBV28	TRBJ2-4	-	CASSSGTGGNIQYF
TRBV5-6	TRBJ1-4	-	CASSLYQSGEKLFF
TRBV27	TRBJ2-3	-	CASRRGLAQPSTDTQYF
TRBV12-5	TRBJ2-5	few	CASGLVGGLETQYF
TRBV7-2	TRBJ1-3	few	CASSFQGNTIYF
TRBV4-1	TRBJ2-4	once	CASSQGVQVPQNIQYF
TRBV7-2	TRBJ2-1	-	CASSPGPAGVLFF
TRBV7-2	TRBJ2-3	-	CASSSGHHTDTQYF
TRBV6-6	TRBJ2-3	-	CATKVGGADTQYF
TRBV14	TRBJ2-3	-	CASSPRQADTQYF
TRBV5-1	TRBJ1-1	-	CASSRDSNTEAFF
TRBV28	TRBJ1-1	-	CASSLQAGNTEAFF
TRBV4-1	TRBJ1-4	-	CASSPRGREATNEKLFF
TRBV7-3	TRBJ2-1	-	CASSLGLAGDDEQFF
TRBV28	TRBJ1-1	-	CASTPQGFNTEAFF
TRBV5-6	TRBJ2-5	-	CASSGSSETQYF
TRBV28	TRBJ2-1	-	CASSLIPGEREAQFF
TRBV7-2	TRBJ2-3	-	CASSGGRPDTQYF
TRBV28	TRBJ1-2	-	CASSEGQGGGYTF
TRBV28	TRBJ1-4	-	CASTRTRQSGNEKLFF
TRBV7-2	TRBJ2-4	-	CASSFDGTVKNIQYF
TRBV6-1	TRBJ2-1	-	CASSEGAGPPYNEQFF
TRBV9	TRBJ2-7	once	CASSVGDGASGFPYEQYF